The rows below give T cell receptor beta chains drawn from one sample of a study of blood T cell repertoires in COVID-19. Sequencing used immunoSEQ multiplex PCR; TCRdb keeps in-frame clones, though not all of them. This sample has 270,000 or so clones, with about 83% found just once. The source material was peripheral blood. Receptors originate from a woman between 50 and 59 years old who had recovered from COVID-19. Each CDR3 is given with its conserved first and last residue. Fields, in order: V gene, J gene, D gene, CDR3 protein. D genes are given only for firm matches.

v_gene: TRBV27; j_gene: TRBJ1-1; d_gene: TRBD1; CDR3aa: CASSLLPTGDTEAFF
v_gene: TRBV10-3; j_gene: TRBJ2-7; d_gene: .; CDR3aa: CAISDFWPPYEQYF
v_gene: TRBV5-1; j_gene: TRBJ2-3; d_gene: TRBD1; CDR3aa: CASSQGQQGDTQYF
v_gene: TRBV9; j_gene: TRBJ2-7; d_gene: TRBD1; CDR3aa: CASSLTGVQGYEQYF
v_gene: TRBV7-7; j_gene: TRBJ2-7; d_gene: .; CDR3aa: CASSPAREPGYEQYF
v_gene: TRBV6-6; j_gene: TRBJ2-7; d_gene: TRBD1; CDR3aa: CASWDREYEQYF
v_gene: TRBV6-2/TRBV6-3; j_gene: TRBJ2-7; d_gene: TRBD2; CDR3aa: CASSYSFGTSGYEQYF
v_gene: TRBV7-8; j_gene: TRBJ2-7; d_gene: .; CDR3aa: CASSPLQEGRRGEQYF
v_gene: TRBV6-5; j_gene: TRBJ2-6; d_gene: TRBD1; CDR3aa: CASSSYRGPGANVLTF
v_gene: TRBV2; j_gene: TRBJ2-5; d_gene: .; CDR3aa: CASKWGPQETQYF
v_gene: TRBV27; j_gene: TRBJ1-2; d_gene: .; CDR3aa: CASSPHDRPPPNYGYTF
v_gene: TRBV18; j_gene: TRBJ2-7; d_gene: .; CDR3aa: CASSPVLIRSSYEQYF
v_gene: TRBV9; j_gene: TRBJ1-3; d_gene: TRBD1; CDR3aa: CASSVDRDRGYGNTIYF
v_gene: TRBV28; j_gene: TRBJ2-7; d_gene: .; CDR3aa: CASSRKGYEQYF
v_gene: TRBV9; j_gene: TRBJ2-2; d_gene: .; CDR3aa: CASSVGGGASTGELFF
v_gene: TRBV10-1; j_gene: TRBJ2-7; d_gene: .; CDR3aa: CASSESGTFSYEQYF
v_gene: TRBV5-3; j_gene: TRBJ1-6; d_gene: .; CDR3aa: CAGRRQGNSPLHF
v_gene: TRBV4-2; j_gene: TRBJ2-7; d_gene: TRBD2; CDR3aa: CASSQGVLAGRAYEQYF
v_gene: TRBV19; j_gene: TRBJ2-7; d_gene: TRBD2; CDR3aa: CASSMRELVGEQYF
v_gene: TRBV30; j_gene: TRBJ1-2; d_gene: TRBD1; CDR3aa: CAWSSGQIGGYTF
v_gene: TRBV28; j_gene: TRBJ1-4; d_gene: .; CDR3aa: CASSSGLLATNEKLFF
v_gene: TRBV7-2; j_gene: TRBJ2-7; d_gene: .; CDR3aa: CASSFGYRNEQYF
v_gene: TRBV4-2; j_gene: TRBJ1-5; d_gene: .; CDR3aa: CASSQDRSQGNQPQHF
v_gene: TRBV5-4; j_gene: TRBJ2-2; d_gene: .; CDR3aa: CASSLDRGSGELFF
v_gene: TRBV7-2; j_gene: TRBJ2-3; d_gene: TRBD2; CDR3aa: CASSFISTSGRSTDTQYF
v_gene: TRBV7-2; j_gene: TRBJ2-3; d_gene: .; CDR3aa: CASSPQISTDTQYF
v_gene: TRBV11-3; j_gene: TRBJ2-5; d_gene: .; CDR3aa: CASSPMGGWGETQYF
v_gene: TRBV5-1; j_gene: TRBJ2-7; d_gene: TRBD1; CDR3aa: CASSATGDEQYF
v_gene: TRBV18; j_gene: TRBJ2-1; d_gene: TRBD2; CDR3aa: CASSPSILAGAHNEQFF
v_gene: TRBV29-1; j_gene: TRBJ1-1; d_gene: TRBD1; CDR3aa: CSVKPGQGRTEAFF
v_gene: TRBV19; j_gene: TRBJ1-4; d_gene: .; CDR3aa: CASSHRATNEKLFF
v_gene: TRBV7-2; j_gene: TRBJ2-1; d_gene: .; CDR3aa: CASSLGGSNNEQFF
v_gene: TRBV6-5; j_gene: TRBJ1-5; d_gene: TRBD1; CDR3aa: CASRPGQRNQPQHF
v_gene: TRBV7-2; j_gene: TRBJ2-3; d_gene: TRBD2; CDR3aa: CASSLPGRGADTQYF
v_gene: TRBV6-2/TRBV6-3; j_gene: TRBJ1-1; d_gene: TRBD1; CDR3aa: CASSGSRDRGLAGNTEAFF
v_gene: TRBV2; j_gene: TRBJ2-3; d_gene: TRBD2; CDR3aa: CASTKAGDPGDTQYF
v_gene: TRBV1; j_gene: TRBJ1-1; d_gene: .; CDR3aa: CTSSQEMGQGGTEAFF
v_gene: TRBV7-3; j_gene: TRBJ2-3; d_gene: TRBD2; CDR3aa: CASSLGLAALTDTQYF
v_gene: TRBV20-1; j_gene: TRBJ2-4; d_gene: .; CDR3aa: CSASHENIQYF
v_gene: TRBV6-2/TRBV6-3; j_gene: TRBJ2-2; d_gene: TRBD2; CDR3aa: CASSRLEELAAPGELFF
v_gene: TRBV9; j_gene: TRBJ2-1; d_gene: TRBD2; CDR3aa: CASSVGAGEGNEQFF
v_gene: TRBV6-2/TRBV6-3; j_gene: TRBJ1-5; d_gene: .; CDR3aa: CASSTSGSGNQPQHF
v_gene: TRBV4-1; j_gene: TRBJ2-7; d_gene: TRBD2; CDR3aa: CASSQEGGGATYEQYF
v_gene: TRBV2; j_gene: TRBJ2-7; d_gene: .; CDR3aa: CASSDSQGTYEQYF
v_gene: TRBV7-2; j_gene: TRBJ1-2; d_gene: .; CDR3aa: CASGSGYGYTF
v_gene: TRBV18; j_gene: TRBJ2-7; d_gene: TRBD1; CDR3aa: CASSPGQGSSHEQYF
v_gene: TRBV9; j_gene: TRBJ1-4; d_gene: .; CDR3aa: CASNPTGGHEKLFF
v_gene: TRBV5-1; j_gene: TRBJ1-3; d_gene: .; CDR3aa: CASSSTAIPNQSSGNTIYF
v_gene: TRBV6-2/TRBV6-3; j_gene: TRBJ1-1; d_gene: TRBD1; CDR3aa: CASSYPTGRLAFF
v_gene: TRBV6-2/TRBV6-3; j_gene: TRBJ2-2; d_gene: .; CDR3aa: CASSYYESTGELFF
v_gene: TRBV27; j_gene: TRBJ1-1; d_gene: TRBD1; CDR3aa: CASSLTGGSEAFF
v_gene: TRBV12-3/TRBV12-4; j_gene: TRBJ2-7; d_gene: .; CDR3aa: CASSLLSRDEQYF
v_gene: TRBV4-1; j_gene: TRBJ2-7; d_gene: .; CDR3aa: CASSQGATTYEQYF
v_gene: TRBV6-2/TRBV6-3; j_gene: TRBJ1-1; d_gene: .; CDR3aa: CASSITGSTEAFF
v_gene: TRBV4-1; j_gene: TRBJ1-1; d_gene: TRBD1; CDR3aa: CASSQPTGKSTEAFF
v_gene: TRBV11-2; j_gene: TRBJ2-5; d_gene: TRBD2; CDR3aa: CASSLGAAGGRWTETQYF
v_gene: TRBV4-3; j_gene: TRBJ2-3; d_gene: TRBD2; CDR3aa: CASSQDKRGGDTQYF